The TCR beta chain under discussion was sequenced for a study of blood T cell repertoires in COVID-19 (dated by TCRdb to about 2020). Regarding the study in general: The collaborator samples originated in the United States, Italy and Spain and spanned the acute and convalescent phases of COVID-19. The prospective study material was composed of cDNA or gDNA derived from T cells, B-cell-depleted T cells, or PBMCs. Deeply sampled blood TCRbeta repertoires from subjects exposed to, actively infected with, or recovered from COVID-19 were included in the dataset. The repertoires were released in a freely available public database intended as a resource for research on the immune response to SARS-CoV-2. The samples were drawn from the first 160 participants of the ongoing ImmuneRACE study and from 950 to 1,500 subjects provided by 6 global collaborators. The sample metadata nearly always contained a de-identified subject ID, COVID-19 status, age in years and sex. Where available, HLA class I and class II types were taken from metadata supplied by the sample provider and were not determined by assay-based typing. General study outcomes and caveats: How much clinical and demographic metadata was included differed by source and by participant, and the metadata was provided uncurated.

Between the V and J ends, shortened by 2 bases and 3 bases respectively, the junction contains 10 bases. CDR1 is given as SGHNT and CDR2 as YENEEA, both from the germline V gene. Its CDR3 holds 15 amino acids, cysteine through phenylalanine. The entry retains the CDR3 DNA only, 45 bases that are in frame from base 1. TCRbeta CDR3 regions were amplified from genomic DNA by means of the immunoSEQ Assay, a bias-controlled multiplex PCR. In the source study's methods: Nucleated cell counts per sample were estimated from amplification of reference gene primers within the assay. To quantify the absolute abundance of each unique TCRbeta CDR3 rearrangement, sequence reads were collapsed and filtered. For each sample, productive Simpson clonality was calculated as the square root of Simpson's diversity index over productive rearrangements. TCRdb limited this immuneACCESS table to in-frame rearrangements with V and J called. A share of clones is missing; checked studies link under half to unresolved V genes, and the rest is unexplained. The DNA was the basis for D and trimming; V, J and clone size are from that table. Present in this sample are about 380,000 clones, around 87% of which were seen just once. Under 1.5% of the sample lies in the top ten.

In the prospective study, participants were roughly 18 to 95 years old, resided in under 30 geographic areas of the United States, and were enrolled through a virtual design. To assign participants to cohorts, the prospective study relied on clinical history that participants themselves reported in a screening survey and a study questionnaire. Recovered participants in ImmuneRACE Cohort 3 were defined as having two consecutive negative NP/OP PCR tests, clearance from a healthcare professional, or resolution of symptoms. Mobile phlebotomists in the prospective study collected whole blood, serum and a nasopharyngeal or oropharyngeal swab from every participant. Additional blood draws and questionnaires over an approximately two-month period could optionally be provided by prospective study participants. Prospective study blood samples were shipped either frozen or at room temperature before DNA extraction.

Notes on this clone: Its antigen has not been determined. No base-level quality is on record; no much larger clone is a single base apart.

The chain is encoded by TRBV11-3 joined to TRBJ2-2; matching of 5 bases hints at TRBD1 as the D gene. This TCR derives from a man aged 25 to 45 who had recovered from COVID-19. Sequencing input: PBMCs or T cells enriched from blood (not recorded which). This receptor carries the CDR3 CASSLMGLDTGELFF. In nucleotide form, the sequence is TGTGCCAGCAGCTTAATGGGGCTGGACACCGGGGAGCTGTTTTTT.